This TCR beta chain was observed in a study of T-cell reconstitution after alpha-beta-depleted transplantation in children. As to this clonotype: The target antigen is unknown.

The library targeted TCRbeta and was prepared with unique molecular identifiers. One entry per CDR3 protein, called by TCRdb with MiXCR from the PCR reads. The data show 300,000 to 400,000 distinct CDR3 sequences, about a sixth seen once. Trimming removed 4 bases from V and 4 bases from J; junction bases left unmatched: 12. The germline gives CDR1 SGHRS, CDR2 YFSETQ. The CDR3 length is 17 residues. Study observations and caveats: Elevated TCRbeta diversity at day 60 was traced, in some patients, to surviving recipient T cells and thymic progenitors. As was reported, about two months after transplant, alpha-beta T cells came from several hundred expanded graft clones. When one year had passed after transplant, most T-cell counts and diversity came from newly produced T cells.

The chain has TRBV5-1 and TRBJ2-2; TRBD1 matches 8 bases. The sequencing here drew on PBMCs, mostly from graft donor cells, taken 360 days after TCRalphabeta/CD19-depleted stem cell transplant. The receptor was derived from a male patient aged 2 to 9 who had a stem cell transplant for acute lymphoblastic leukemia, so the T cells may come from the graft donor. CDR3 in DNA: TGCGCCAGCAGCCCGGGACGACAGGGGTCGAGCACCGGGGAGCTGTTTTTT. Amino acids: CASSPGRQGSSTGELFF.